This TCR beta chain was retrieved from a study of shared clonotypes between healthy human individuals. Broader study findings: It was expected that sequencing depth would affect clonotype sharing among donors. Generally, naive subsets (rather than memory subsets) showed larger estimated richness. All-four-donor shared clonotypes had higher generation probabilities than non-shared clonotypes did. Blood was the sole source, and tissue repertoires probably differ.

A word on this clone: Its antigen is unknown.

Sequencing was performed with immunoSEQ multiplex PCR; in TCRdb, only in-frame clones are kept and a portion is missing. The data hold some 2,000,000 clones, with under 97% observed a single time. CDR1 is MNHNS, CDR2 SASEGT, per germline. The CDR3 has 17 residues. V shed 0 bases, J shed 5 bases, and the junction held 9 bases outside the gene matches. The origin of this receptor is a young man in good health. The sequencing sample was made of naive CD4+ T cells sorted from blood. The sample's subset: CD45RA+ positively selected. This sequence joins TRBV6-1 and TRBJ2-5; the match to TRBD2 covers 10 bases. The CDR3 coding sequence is TGTGCCAGCAGTGAAGCTTGGAGCGGGGGGGCCCGGGAGACCCAGTACTTC. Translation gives CASSEAWSGGARETQYF.